This TCR beta chain is from a study of identical twins. TCRdb independently ran MiXCR on the 5' RACE reads; one entry per CDR3 protein. The profile covers about 240,000 distinct CDR3 sequences, with approximately 7.8% appearing a single time and around 5.4% taken by the ten largest. Details on this clonotype: What it binds is unknown.

The study, taken as a whole, reports: A partial confounding effect on zero-insertion analyses could come from invariant MAIT and iNKT cells. Twin sharing of out-of-frame TCR alpha was underestimated by models in monozygotic pairs.

The CDR3 sequence is 15 residues long. Per germline, CDR1 MNHNS and CDR2 SASEGT. J was trimmed by 8 bases and V by 3 bases; bases with no gene match: 10. The same sample was also studied in work on yellow fever vaccine responses in identical twins.

This TCR derives from a woman between 18 and 29 years old in good health. This chain joins TRBV6-1 and TRBJ1-2; 9 nucleotides align to TRBD1. The sequenced sample consisted of CD8+ T cells sorted from blood. The CDR3 protein is CASSDPGQGLEGYTF. Here the CDR3 DNA reads TGTGCCAGCAGTGATCCGGGACAGGGTCTAGAAGGCTACACCTTC.